Below, 24 T cell receptor beta chains from the same sample are listed, as sequenced in a study of CD8 T cells in ankylosing spondylitis. TCRdb analysed the 5' RACE reads with MiXCR anew, one entry per CDR3 protein. Seen here are 150,000 to 200,000 distinct CDR3 sequences, around a sixth observed once, and the top ten hold roughly 4.5%. The sample taken for sequencing was blood, either unsorted or a sorted T cell fraction (not recorded which). These receptors were taken from a male donor aged 5 to 29 with ankylosing spondylitis or in good health (not recorded which).

This clonotype was observed at least ten times. This chain joins TRBV5-1 and TRBJ2-7; D call uncertain. The CDR3 spans 11 residues. Per the germline V gene, CDR1 is SGHRS and CDR2 is YFSETQ. With 5 bases removed from V and 4 bases from J, the gap between germline ends came to 7 bases. The CDR3 region is CASSTIYEQYF. The CDR3 nucleotides are TGCGCCAGCAGTACGATTTACGAGCAGTACTTC.

This clonotype was seen at least ten times. This chain connects TRBV7-9 to TRBJ2-5; 9 bases match TRBD2. CDR1 is SEHNR and CDR2 is FQNEAQ in the germline V gene (reference sequence). The V and J ends lost 5 bases and 3 bases, in that order; junction bases with no gene match: 7. The CDR3 sequence is 15 residues long. The CDR3 bases are TGTGCCAGCAGCCCCGGGGGGACTAGCAAAGAGACCCAGTACTTC. Translated: CASSPGGTSKETQYF.

The chain recombines TRBV19 with TRBJ1-2, with a possible D match to TRBD1 (5 bases). Deletions cut 4 bases from V and 3 bases from J, with 12 bases between. The CDR3 extends over 14 amino acids. In germline, CDR1 is LNHDA, CDR2 SQIVND (reference sequence). CDR3 bases: TGTGCCAGTAGTACGCCCGACAGTCACTATGGCTACACCTTC. It is translated as CASSTPDSHYGYTF.

In this sample, this clonotype turned up many times. The rearrangement joins TRBV7-3 to TRBJ2-1; 9 nucleotides match TRBD1. This CDR3 has 16 residues. Germline loops: CDR1 SGHTA, CDR2 FQGTGA. After removal of 1 base from V and 4 bases from J, the junction contained 5 bases not matched to a gene. In DNA form, the CDR3 reads TGTGCCAGCAGCTTAAGAGCCGGGACAGGGTACAATGAGCAGTTCTTC. As protein: CASSLRAGTGYNEQFF. Full variable domain (missing parts from reference TRBV7-3 and TRBJ2-1): GAGVSQTPSNKVTEKGKYVELRCDPISGHTALYWYRQSLGQGPEFLIYFQGTGAADDSGLPNDRFFAVRPEGSVSTLKIQRTERGDSAVYLCASSLRAGTGYNEQFFGPGTRLTVL.

This clonotype was detected ten times or more. The chain has TRBV28 and TRBJ2-7; 7 bases fit TRBD1. V dropped 2 bases and J dropped 6; count of bases not matched to a gene: 10. The CDR3 is made up of 15 amino acids. Germline V gene data show CDR1 as MDHEN and CDR2 as SYDVKM. CDR3 nucleotides: TGTGCCAGCAGTTTAGGTGGACAGGTCAAGCCCGAGCAGTACTTC. Amino acids: CASSLGGQVKPEQYF.

This clonotype was counted at least ten times. CDR3 amino acids: CASSPGGATGELFF. CDR3 sequence (DNA): TGCGCCAGCAGCCCCGGAGGGGCCACCGGGGAGCTGTTTTTT. This chain connects TRBV4-1 to TRBJ2-2; D is perhaps TRBD2 (6 bases). This CDR3 spans 14 amino acids. Germline V gives CDR1 MGHRA, CDR2 YSYEKL. V lost 4 bases to trimming and J lost 4 bases, with 10 bases between them.

Only a few counts were recorded for this clonotype. The rearrangement joins TRBV14 to TRBJ1-4, with 7 nucleotides matching TRBD1. Germline lookup yields CDR1 SGHDN and CDR2 FVKESK. This CDR3 is built from 13 residues. The V and J ends lost 6 bases and 8 bases, in that order; junction bases with no gene match: 6. CDR3 loop: CASRRQGGEKLFF. The CDR3, as DNA: TGTGCCAGCAGAAGACAGGGAGGCGAAAAACTGTTTTTT.

V gene TRBV20-1 combines with J gene TRBJ2-3, with D maybe TRBD1 (6 bases). Germline loops: CDR1 DFQATT, CDR2 SNEGSKA (reference sequence). The CDR3 is 15 amino acids. V lost 0 bases and J 4 bases, leaving 14 bases between the germline ends. The DNA of the CDR3 is TGCAGTGCTAGAGAGGGGGCTACCATCCCAGATACGCAGTATTTT. Translated, it gives CSAREGATIPDTQYF.

The chain is built from TRBV12-3 or TRBV12-4 and TRBJ2-2; 7 positions agree with TRBD2. Trimming removed 7 bases from V and 1 base from J; junction bases left unmatched: 15. The CDR3 sequence is 18 residues long. The CDR3, as DNA: TGTGCCAGCAACCTAGGGGACTACCCAACATTGAACACCGGGGAGCTGTTTTTT. It yields the protein CASNLGDYPTLNTGELFF.

There are many counts of this clonotype. V usage is TRBV20-1 and J usage is TRBJ1-2; 9 bases line up with TRBD1. With V trimmed by 4 bases and J by 5 bases, 8 bases remained unmatched. CDR1 is DFQATT and CDR2 is SNEGSKA in the germline V gene (reference sequence). This CDR3 contains 14 residues. CDR3 nucleotides: TGCAGTGCTATTCACAGGGGGCTTGGGTATGGCTACACCTTC. This gives the protein CSAIHRGLGYGYTF.

The chain uses TRBV4-2 and TRBJ2-7, with D unresolved. The germline V gene has CDR1 LGHNA and CDR2 YNFKEQ. The CDR3 runs to 15 residues. Deletions cut 0 bases from V and 3 bases from J, with 12 bases between. CDR3 in DNA: TGTGCCAGCAGCCAAGAATATAAGGAGCACTACGAGCAGTACTTC. Its translation is CASSQEYKEHYEQYF.

This clonotype has at least ten counts. This chain joins TRBV12-3 or TRBV12-4 and TRBJ1-5, with D possibly matching TRBD1 (5 bases). The CDR3 extends over 13 amino acids. Trimming took off 6 bases at V and 6 bases at J, with 12 bases between the two ends. The CDR3 protein is CASRGLDAQPQHF. The CDR3 DNA is TGTGCCAGCAGGGGACTAGATGCTCAGCCCCAGCATTTT.

This clonotype was counted ten times or more. CDR3 loop: CASSQGAGPNTIYF. CDR3 DNA sequence: TGTGCCAGCAGCCAAGGGGCTGGCCCCAACACCATATATTTT. V gene TRBV7-3 combines with J gene TRBJ1-3; D perhaps matches TRBD1 (5 bases). CDR3 length: 14 amino acids. The V end lost 5 bases, the J end lost 7 bases, and 15 bases lay between the germline ends. Germline CDR1 reads SGHTA; CDR2 reads FQGTGA. Based on the CDR3 plus reference TRBV7-3 and TRBJ1-3, the full variable domain is GAGVSQTPSNKVTEKGKYVELRCDPISGHTALYWYRQSLGQGPEFLIYFQGTGAADDSGLPNDRFFAVRPEGSVSTLKIQRTERGDSAVYLCASSQGAGPNTIYFGEGSWLTVV.

The chain combines TRBV29-1 with TRBJ2-7, with D perhaps TRBD2 (5 bases). CDR1 SQVTM and CDR2 ANQGSEA come from the germline V gene. Trimming left V 3 bases short and J 3 bases short, with 18 bases between. CDR3 length: 15 residues. The CDR3 DNA sequence: TGCAGCGTTGATGCCCCCGGAGATCGGGGCTACGAGCAGTACTTC. The encoded protein is CSVDAPGDRGYEQYF.

Many counts were recorded for this clonotype. This chain connects TRBV7-8 to TRBJ2-1; the D gene could be TRBD1 or TRBD2 (6 bases each). Trimming pared 1 base from V and 7 bases from J, leaving 17 bases between. The CDR3 covers 16 residues. Germline V gene sequence: CDR1 SGHVS, CDR2 FQNEAQ. CDR3 amino acids: CASSLEEGGLVNEQFF. The CDR3 region has the DNA TGTGCCAGCAGCTTAGAAGAAGGGGGGCTCGTAAATGAGCAGTTCTTC.

This clonotype was seen many times. The chain recombines TRBV29-1 with TRBJ2-1; TRBD2 matches 14 bases. Losses at the gene ends were 8 bases for V and 8 bases for J; bases not matched to a gene: 11. CDR1 is SQVTM, CDR2 ANQGSEA, per germline. The CDR3 has 15 amino acids. The CDR3 region has the DNA TGCAGCCCTGGGACTAGCGGGAGTCCCAGGGATGAGCAGTTCTTC. Protein sequence: CSPGTSGSPRDEQFF.

This clonotype was seen many times. This chain connects TRBV2 to TRBJ2-5; D perhaps matches TRBD2 (5 bases). CDR1 and CDR2 (germline): SNHLY, FYNNEI. The ends were cut back, 4 bases at V and 0 bases at J, with 9 bases in the middle. This CDR3 region has 14 residues. The CDR3 loop is CASSATRNQETQYF. CDR3 sequence (DNA): TGTGCCAGCAGTGCTACTAGAAACCAAGAGACCCAGTACTTC.

This clonotype was recorded at least ten times. CDR3 loop: CASSYSTYVREQYF. The DNA of the CDR3 is TGTGCCAGCAGTTACAGTACGTACGTTAGAGAGCAGTACTTC. The chain recombines TRBV6-6 with TRBJ2-7; D gene uncertain. Germline loops: CDR1 MNHNY, CDR2 SVGAGI (reference sequence). This CDR3 contains 14 residues. V was cut by 2 bases and J by 7 bases, with 15 bases left in between.

This chain uses TRBV3-1 with TRBJ2-3, with 8 bases fitting TRBD2. From germline, CDR1 is LGHDT and CDR2 YNNKEL (reference sequence). Trimming removed 5 bases from V and 2 bases from J; junction bases left unmatched: 12. CDR3 length equals 17 residues. The CDR3 region has the DNA TGTGCCAGCAGCTACACTGGTTTAGCGGGGCACACAGATACGCAGTATTTT. This encodes CASSYTGLAGHTDTQYF.

The chain has TRBV6-1 and TRBJ2-1, with TRBD2 matching 9 bases. Germline assignment: CDR1 MNHNS and CDR2 SASEGT. Unmatched junction bases numbered 5, after V lost 1 base and J lost 4 bases. The CDR3 length is 16 residues. CDR3 sequence (DNA): TGTGCCAGCAGTGAAGGTGCGGGAGGGCTGTACAATGAGCAGTTCTTC. Residues: CASSEGAGGLYNEQFF.

This clonotype has a count of ten or more. The chain employs TRBV20-1 and TRBJ1-3; 7 bases are shared with TRBD1. The CDR3 sequence is 14 residues long. Germline values: CDR1 DFQATT, CDR2 SNEGSKA (reference sequence). Trimming removed 6 bases from V and 4 bases from J; junction bases left unmatched: 9. CDR3 sequence reads: CSASSGGNGNTIYF. Here the CDR3 DNA reads TGCAGTGCCAGCTCAGGGGGGAACGGAAACACCATATATTTT.

Many counts were recorded for this clonotype. The J gene is TRBJ2-1, the V gene TRBV13, with 13 bases aligning to TRBD2. Germline V gives CDR1 PRHDT, CDR2 FYEKMQ (reference sequence). The CDR3 totals 15 residues. V was clipped by 5 bases and J by 10 bases; unmatched bases: 8. DNA of the CDR3: TGTGCCAGCAGCGTGGGACTAGCGGGAATTAAGGAGCAGTTCTTC. Protein sequence: CASSVGLAGIKEQFF.

This clonotype was counted ten times or more. The rearrangement joins TRBV2 to TRBJ2-1; TRBD2 might be the D (5 bases). V was cut by 8 bases and J by 0 bases, with 5 bases left in between. There are 12 residues in the CDR3. Germline assignment: CDR1 SNHLY and CDR2 FYNNEI. This chain's CDR3 is CASGSSYNEQFF. The DNA of the CDR3 is TGTGCCAGCGGGAGCTCCTACAATGAGCAGTTCTTC.

The chain carries TRBV29-1 and TRBJ2-2, with 14 positions matching TRBD2. This CDR3 spans 17 amino acids. V gave up 4 bases and J gave up 4 bases; unmatched junction bases: 8. Germline V CDR1 and CDR2: SQVTM, ANQGSEA. CDR3 region: CSVAGTSGSIGTGELFF. CDR3 DNA sequence: TGCAGCGTTGCTGGGACTAGCGGGAGCATCGGCACCGGGGAGCTGTTTTTT.